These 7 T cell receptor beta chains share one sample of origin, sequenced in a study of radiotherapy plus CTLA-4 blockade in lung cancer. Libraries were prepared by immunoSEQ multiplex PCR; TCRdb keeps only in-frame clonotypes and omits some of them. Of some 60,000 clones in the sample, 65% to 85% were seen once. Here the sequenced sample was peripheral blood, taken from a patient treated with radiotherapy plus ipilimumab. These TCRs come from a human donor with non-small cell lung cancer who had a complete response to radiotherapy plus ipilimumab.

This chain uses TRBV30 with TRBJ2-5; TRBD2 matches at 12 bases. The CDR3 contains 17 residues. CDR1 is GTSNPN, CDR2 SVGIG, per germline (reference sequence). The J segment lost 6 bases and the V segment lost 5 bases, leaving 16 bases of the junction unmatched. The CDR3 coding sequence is TGTGCCTGGGGAGGGGGATTCCGACTAGCGGGAGAGAAGACCCAGTACTTC. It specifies CAWGGGFRLAGEKTQYF.

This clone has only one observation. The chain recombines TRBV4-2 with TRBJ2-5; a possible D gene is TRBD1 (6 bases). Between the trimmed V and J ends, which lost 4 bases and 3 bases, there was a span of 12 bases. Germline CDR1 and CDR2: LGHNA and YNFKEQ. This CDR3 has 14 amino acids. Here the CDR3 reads CASSRQVREETQYF. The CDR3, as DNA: TGTGCCAGCAGCCGACAGGTGCGGGAAGAGACCCAGTACTTC.

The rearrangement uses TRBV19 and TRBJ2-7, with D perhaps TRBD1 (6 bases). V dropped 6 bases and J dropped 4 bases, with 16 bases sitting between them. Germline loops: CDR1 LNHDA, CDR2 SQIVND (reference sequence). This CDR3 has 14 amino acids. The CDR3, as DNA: TGTGCCAGTAGCGTATACAGGGCGCGATACGAGCAGTACTTC. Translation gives CASSVYRARYEQYF.

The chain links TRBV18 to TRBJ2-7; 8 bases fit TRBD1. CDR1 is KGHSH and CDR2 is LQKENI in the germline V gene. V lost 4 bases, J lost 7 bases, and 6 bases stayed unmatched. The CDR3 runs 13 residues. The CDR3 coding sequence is TGTGCCAGCTCACAGGACAGGGAACGGGAGCAGTACTTC. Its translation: CASSQDREREQYF.

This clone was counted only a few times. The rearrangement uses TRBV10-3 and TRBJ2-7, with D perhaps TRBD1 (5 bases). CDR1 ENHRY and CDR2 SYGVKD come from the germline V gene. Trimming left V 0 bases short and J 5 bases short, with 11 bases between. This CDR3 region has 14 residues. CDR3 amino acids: CAISESSGKDEQYF. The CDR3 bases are TGTGCCATCAGTGAGTCGTCAGGGAAGGACGAGCAGTACTTC.

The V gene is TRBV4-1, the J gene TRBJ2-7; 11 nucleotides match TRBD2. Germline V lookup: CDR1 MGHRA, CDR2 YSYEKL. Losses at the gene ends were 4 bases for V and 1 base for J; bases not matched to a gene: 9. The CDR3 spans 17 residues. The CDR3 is CASSRSTGTSGSYEQYF. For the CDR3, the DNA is TGCGCCAGCAGCCGATCAACCGGGACTAGCGGATCCTACGAGCAGTACTTC.

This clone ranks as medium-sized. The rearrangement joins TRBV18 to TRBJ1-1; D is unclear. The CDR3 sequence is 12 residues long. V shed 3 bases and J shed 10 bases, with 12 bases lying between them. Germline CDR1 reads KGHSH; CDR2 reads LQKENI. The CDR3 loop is CASSPKVERAFF. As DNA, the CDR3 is TGTGCCAGCTCACCTAAGGTGGAGAGAGCTTTCTTT.